The T cell receptor (beta chain) under discussion was sequenced for a study of blood T cell repertoires in COVID-19. Trimming took 1 base from V and 6 from J; bases not matched to a gene: 1. The CDR3 runs to 13 residues. CDR1 SGHNT and CDR2 YYREEE come from the germline V gene (reference sequence). This clone appeared once. The age range of participants was about 18 to 100 years, with residence in about 25 US areas. Researchers sorted participants into cohorts using their self-reported clinical history. Authors' analysis steps: Amplification of reference gene primers was used by the study to estimate nucleated cell counts. Generated by immunoSEQ multiplex PCR, the TCRdb table keeps only in-frame clones and is missing some. V, J and clone size are taken as reported in that table, and D and trimming were inferred from the DNA itself. Here the sample spans around 250,000 clones, about 91% being singletons.

The sequenced material came from PBMCs or T cells enriched from blood (not recorded which). The TCR comes from a woman in her thirties or forties with acute COVID-19. The chain carries TRBV5-4 and TRBJ2-1, with TRBD1 identical over 7 bases. As DNA, the CDR3 is TGTGCCAGCAGCTTGTACAGGGGCAATGAGCAGTTCTTC. Translated, it gives CASSLYRGNEQFF.